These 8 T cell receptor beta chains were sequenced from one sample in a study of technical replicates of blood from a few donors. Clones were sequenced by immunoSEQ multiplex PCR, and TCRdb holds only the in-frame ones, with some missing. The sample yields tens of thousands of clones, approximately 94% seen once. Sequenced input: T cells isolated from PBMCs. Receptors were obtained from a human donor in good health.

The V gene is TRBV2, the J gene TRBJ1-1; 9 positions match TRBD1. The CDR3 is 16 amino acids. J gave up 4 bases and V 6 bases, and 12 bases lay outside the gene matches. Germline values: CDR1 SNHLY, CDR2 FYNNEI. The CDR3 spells CASRATGGALSTEAFF. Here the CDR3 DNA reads TGTGCCAGCAGAGCGACAGGGGGAGCCTTGAGCACTGAAGCTTTCTTT.

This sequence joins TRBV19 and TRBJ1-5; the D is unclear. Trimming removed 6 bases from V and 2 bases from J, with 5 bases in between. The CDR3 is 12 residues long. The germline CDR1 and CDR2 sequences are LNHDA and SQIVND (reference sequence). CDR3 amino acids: CASRRGNQPQHF. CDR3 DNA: TGTGCCAGTAGGAGGGGCAATCAGCCCCAGCATTTT.

The CDR3 sequence: CAWSVPDKDTGELFF. CDR3 nucleotides: TGTGCCTGGAGTGTACCCGACAAAGACACCGGGGAGCTGTTTTTT. The chain has TRBV30 and TRBJ2-2, with D unclear. This CDR3 region has 15 residues. Trimming cost V 0 bases and J 3 bases, with 11 bases left between them. The germline V gene has CDR1 GTSNPN and CDR2 SVGIG (reference sequence).

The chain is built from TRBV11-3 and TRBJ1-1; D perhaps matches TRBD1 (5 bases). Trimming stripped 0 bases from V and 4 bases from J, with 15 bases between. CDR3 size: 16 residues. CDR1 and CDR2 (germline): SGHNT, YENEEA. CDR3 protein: CASSLDRGDLGTEAFF. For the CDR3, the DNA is TGTGCCAGCAGCTTAGACCGGGGGGATCTTGGCACTGAAGCTTTCTTT.

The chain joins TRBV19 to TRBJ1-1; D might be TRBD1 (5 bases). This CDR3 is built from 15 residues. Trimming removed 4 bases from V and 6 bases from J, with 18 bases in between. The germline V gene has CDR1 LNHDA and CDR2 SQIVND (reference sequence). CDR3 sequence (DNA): TGTGCCAGTAGTAACAGGCTTGCCCCAAACCCTGAAGCTTTCTTT. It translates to CASSNRLAPNPEAFF.

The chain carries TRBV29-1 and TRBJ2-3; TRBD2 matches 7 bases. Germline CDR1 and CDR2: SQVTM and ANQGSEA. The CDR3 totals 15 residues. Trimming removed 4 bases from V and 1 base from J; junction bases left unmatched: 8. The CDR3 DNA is TGCAGCGTTGGAATCGGCGGGAGCCGCACAGATACGCAGTATTTT. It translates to CSVGIGGSRTDTQYF.

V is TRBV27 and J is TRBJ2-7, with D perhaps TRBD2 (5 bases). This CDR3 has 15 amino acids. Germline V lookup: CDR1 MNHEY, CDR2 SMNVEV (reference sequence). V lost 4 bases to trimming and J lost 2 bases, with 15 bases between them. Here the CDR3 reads CASSSGELTTYEQYF. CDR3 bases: TGTGCCAGCAGTTCCGGGGAGCTTACCACCTACGAGCAGTACTTC.

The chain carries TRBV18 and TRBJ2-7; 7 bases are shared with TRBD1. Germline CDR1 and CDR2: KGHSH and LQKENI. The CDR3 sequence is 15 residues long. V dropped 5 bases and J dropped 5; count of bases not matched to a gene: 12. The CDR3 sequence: CASSSWDRVSDEQYF. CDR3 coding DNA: TGTGCCAGCTCATCTTGGGACAGAGTTTCGGACGAGCAGTACTTC.